The present T cell receptor beta chain was sequenced within a study of T cell responses to AZD1222 COVID-19 vaccine. Second doses were pooled across both intervals (about 4 or about 12 weeks). In germline, CDR1 is SNHLY, CDR2 FYNNEI. V was pared by 6 bases and J by 6 bases, with 15 bases between. This CDR3 is 14 amino acids long. Only in-frame clones appear in the TCRdb table, and some are missing; sequencing was by immunoSEQ multiplex PCR. This table has roughly 150,000 clones, about nine tenths appearing once. The source is an adult who received the AZD1222 COVID-19 vaccine. The input for sequencing was peripheral blood, taken 28 days after the second AZD1222 dose. The chain joins TRBV2 to TRBJ2-1; maybe TRBD2 (5 bases). The CDR3 loop is CASSKATSGNEQFF. The CDR3 coding sequence is TGTGCCAGCAGCAAGGCCACTAGTGGCAATGAGCAGTTCTTC.